Listed here are 18 T cell receptor beta chains from one sample, sequenced in a study of shared clonotypes between healthy human individuals. Clones were sequenced by immunoSEQ multiplex PCR, and TCRdb holds only the in-frame ones, with some missing. Of 2 million to 3 million clones listed, approximately 93% are singletons. Sequenced sample: naive CD4+ T cells from PBMCs. Subset denoted: CD45RA+ positively selected. The receptors come from a man aged 18 to 29 in good health. Some clones in this sample may be carry-over from other donors' samples.

The V and J genes are TRBV5-1 and TRBJ2-3, with TRBD2 as a possible D gene (6 bases). Trimming took off 4 bases at V and 13 bases at J, with 25 bases between the two ends. The V gene's germline CDR1 is SGHRS and CDR2 YFSETQ. This CDR3 has 15 residues. In nucleotides, the CDR3 is TGCGCCAGCAGCCCGCCGGGAGTCGGACTCCCCTTTGAGTATTTT. Translated: CASSPPGVGLPFEYF. The complete variable domain, with remaining parts taken from reference TRBV5-1 and TRBJ2-3, reads KAGVTQTPRYLIKTRGQQVTLSCSPISGHRSVSWYQQTPGQGLQFLFEYFSETQRNKGNFPGRFSGRQFSNSRSEMNVSTLELGDSALYLCASSPPGVGLPFEYFGPGTRLTVL.

Points on this clone: The same CDR3 can be traced to other DNA sequences in this sample. V gene TRBV27 combines with J gene TRBJ1-1; D call uncertain. V was pared by 2 bases and J by 1 base, with 5 bases between. CDR1 is MNHEY and CDR2 is SMNVEV in the germline V gene (reference sequence). CDR3 length: 13 amino acids. This CDR3 is CASSLGENTEAFF. CDR3 coding DNA: TGTGCCAGCAGTTTAGGGGAGAACACTGAAGCTTTCTTT.

This clone appeared a single time. The V call is TRBV27, the J call TRBJ2-7; unclear D gene. V lost 2 bases, J lost 6 bases, and 11 bases lay in between. The CDR3 covers 13 residues. Germline lookup yields CDR1 MNHEY and CDR2 SMNVEV (reference sequence). CDR3 region: CASSLRFHGEQYF. CDR3 DNA: TGTGCCAGCAGTTTAAGGTTCCACGGCGAGCAGTACTTC.

The rearrangement links TRBV29-1 to TRBJ1-3; D remains unclear. Per the germline V gene, CDR1 is SQVTM and CDR2 is ANQGSEA. V was shortened by 5 bases and J by 0 bases, with 14 bases between the two germline ends. This CDR3 region has 15 residues. For the CDR3, the DNA is TGCAGCGTTCTTTTGCCGCGGGGCTCTGGAAACACCATATATTTT. Amino acid sequence: CSVLLPRGSGNTIYF.

The V gene is TRBV2, the J gene TRBJ2-5; possible D gene TRBD1, 7 bases. V was clipped by 11 bases and J by 5 bases, with 18 bases between them. In germline, CDR1 is SNHLY, CDR2 FYNNEI. This CDR3 spans 13 amino acids. CDR3 DNA: TGTGCCCTTGCGGGACAGACTCGGGAGACCCAGTACTTC. Its translation is CALAGQTRETQYF.

Here the CDR3 reads CASSTGGSGTDTQYF. CDR3 bases: TGTGCCAGCAGCACGGGCGGGAGTGGCACAGATACGCAGTATTTT. V usage is TRBV6-5 and J usage is TRBJ2-3, with 7 bases identical to TRBD2. The CDR3 extends over 15 amino acids. Trimming took 6 bases from V and 1 from J; bases not matched to a gene: 7. Germline assignment: CDR1 MNHEY and CDR2 SVGAGI.

The chain joins TRBV5-5 to TRBJ2-5; D may be TRBD1 (5 bases). V lost 2 bases and J 4 bases, leaving 12 bases between the germline ends. Per germline, CDR1 SGHKS and CDR2 YYEKEE (reference sequence). The CDR3 has 14 residues. The CDR3 spells CASSFPVGPETQYF. The CDR3 DNA reads TGTGCCAGCAGCTTTCCGGTGGGGCCAGAGACCCAGTACTTC.

This chain uses TRBV5-5 with TRBJ2-7; D is unresolved. The CDR3 totals 14 residues. V was cut by 6 bases and J by 7 bases, with 20 bases left in between. Germline-derived CDR1 and CDR2 are SGHKS and YYEKEE (reference sequence). The CDR3 spells CASKPRIREGEQYF. The CDR3 DNA reads as TGTGCCAGCAAACCCCGGATCCGCGAAGGAGAGCAGTACTTC.

The V and J genes are TRBV5-8 and TRBJ1-1, with D perhaps matching TRBD1 (5 bases). The V and J ends lost 1 base and 1 base respectively, with 11 bases between them. The germline gives CDR1 SGHTS, CDR2 YDEGEE. The CDR3 consists of 15 residues. The chain's CDR3 is CASSLWEGPNTEAFF. CDR3 nucleotides: TGTGCCAGCAGCTTGTGGGAGGGGCCGAACACTGAAGCTTTCTTT. The whole variable domain, remainder taken from reference TRBV5-8 and TRBJ1-1, is EAGVTQSPTHLIKTRGQQATLRCSPISGHTSVYWYQQALGLGLQFLLWYDEGEERNRGNFPPRFSGRQFPNYSSELNVNALELEDSALYLCASSLWEGPNTEAFFGQGTRLTVV.

The V and J genes are TRBV4-1 and TRBJ2-2, with 8 nucleotides matching TRBD2. V dropped 5 bases and J dropped 5; count of bases not matched to a gene: 22. The CDR3 is 20 amino acids. From germline, CDR1 is MGHRA and CDR2 YSYEKL. CDR3 bases: TGCGCCAGCAGCTTCCCCGGTACGGGGAAAGCGGGAGTTTATACCGGGGAGCTGTTTTTT. Encoded protein: CASSFPGTGKAGVYTGELFF.

This chain joins TRBV11-2 and TRBJ2-3; a weak D match, TRBD1 (6 bases). Trimming removed 5 bases at V and 2 bases at J, with 14 bases between. The germline V gene encodes CDR1 SGHAT and CDR2 FQNNGV. CDR3 length: 15 amino acids. CDR3 protein: CASSEGTLDTDTQYF. The CDR3 coding sequence is TGTGCCAGCAGCGAGGGGACACTAGACACAGATACGCAGTATTTT.

V is TRBV6-1 and J is TRBJ1-2, with D possibly being TRBD1 (5 bases). This CDR3 is built from 16 residues. CDR1 is MNHNS and CDR2 is SASEGT in the germline V gene. Trimming removed 0 bases from V and 7 bases from J, with 18 bases in between. Here the CDR3 reads CASSEAGGRLGSGYTF. In nucleotides, the CDR3 is TGTGCCAGCAGTGAAGCGGGGGGTCGGCTGGGGAGTGGCTACACCTTC.

V and J are TRBV7-3 and TRBJ2-5; 9 bases are a match to TRBD1. Germline V lookup: CDR1 SGHTA, CDR2 FQGTGA. V lost 5 bases and J lost 5; bases outside the gene matches: 6. The CDR3 runs 14 residues. CDR3: CASSPTGGSETQYF. The CDR3 nucleotides read TGTGCCAGCAGCCCAACAGGGGGCTCGGAGACCCAGTACTTC.

This chain joins TRBV7-8 and TRBJ2-5; 9 nucleotides line up with TRBD1. From germline, CDR1 is SGHVS and CDR2 FQNEAQ. After removal of 7 bases from V and 10 bases from J, the junction contained 13 bases not matched to a gene. The length of the CDR3 is 14 residues. The DNA of the CDR3 is TGTGCCAGCACCCCGGGACAGGGAGGTGTTGGCCAGTACTTC. Its translation: CASTPGQGGVGQYF.

This clone was observed a single time. V is TRBV29-1 and J is TRBJ2-5; TRBD1 is a possible D gene (5 bases). Trimming took off 8 bases at V and 6 bases at J, with 16 bases between the two ends. The germline CDR1 and CDR2 sequences are SQVTM and ANQGSEA. The CDR3 has 12 amino acids. The CDR3 spells CSSTKGWQTQYF. The CDR3 region has the DNA TGCAGCTCCACCAAGGGGTGGCAGACCCAGTACTTC.

The chain employs TRBV6-4 and TRBJ1-6; D is undetermined. V was cut by 2 bases and J by 7 bases, with 9 bases left in between. Germline V gene data show CDR1 as MRHNA and CDR2 as SNTAGT. CDR3 size: 14 residues. The CDR3 nucleotides are TGTGCCAGCAGTGACCTTCTTGGGAATTCACCCCTCCACTTT. Translated: CASSDLLGNSPLHF.

The CDR3 spells CASSKGGTAQDLTSGNTIYF. CDR3 DNA: TGTGCCAGCAGCAAAGGTGGCACAGCCCAAGATCTTACCTCTGGAAACACCATATATTTT. The genes are TRBV21-1 and TRBJ1-3; no check of the table's D call, TRBD1, against the DNA was made. TRBV21-1 is deemed a pseudogene. CDR3 length: 20 residues.

This clone appeared once. DNA of the CDR3: TGTGCCAGCAGCTTAGGGCTAGCGGGAGGGGGACAAGAGACCCAGTACTTC. Translated: CASSLGLAGGGQETQYF. The rearrangement uses TRBV7-2 and TRBJ2-5, with 12 nucleotides matching TRBD2. Germline values: CDR1 SGHTA, CDR2 FQGNSA. J lost 2 bases, V lost 1 base, and 5 bases had no gene match. The CDR3 is 17 residues long.